Each of the 9 T cell receptor beta chains below was sequenced from the same sample in a study of T cells in Graves' hyperthyroidism and ophthalmopathy. RNA transcripts gave rise to amplified TCR beta CDR3 regions. Using the HTBI primer set, a first-round RT-PCR was run on the TCR CDR3. MiXCR, applied by TCRdb to the multiplex PCR reads, yields one record per CDR3 protein. The sample has under 300,000 distinct CDR3 sequences, approximately 16% seen once. Sequenced input: blood. The receptors shown here come from a woman aged 45-59 years with Graves' hyperthyroidism that later progressed to Graves' ophthalmopathy.

This clonotype was picked up many times. The chain employs TRBV18 and TRBJ2-7; 9 bases agree with TRBD2. The CDR3 totals 16 residues. Germline V CDR1 and CDR2: KGHSH, LQKENI. With 0 bases clipped from V and 5 bases from J, the junction kept 8 bases outside the gene matches. The CDR3 reads CASSPPRAGGINEQYF. The CDR3, as DNA: TGTGCCAGCTCACCACCTAGAGCGGGAGGCATAAACGAGCAGTACTTC.

Turning to this clonotype: With a much larger clone just one base away, this may be a read error. V is TRBV5-1 and J is TRBJ1-1, with TRBD1 identical over 8 bases. Germline V gives CDR1 SGHRS, CDR2 YFSETQ. This CDR3 contains 17 residues. V gave up 0 bases and J gave up 7 bases; unmatched junction bases: 14. CDR3 region: CASSLEGTGGMSDEAFF. The CDR3 DNA reads as TGCGCCAGCAGCTTGGAGGGGACAGGTGGAATGTCCGATGAAGCTTTCTTT.

The chain combines TRBV18 with TRBJ1-2; no reliable D call. The CDR3 has 13 residues. In germline, CDR1 is KGHSH, CDR2 LQKENI. V lost 3 bases, J lost 7 bases, and 12 bases lay in between. This CDR3 reads CASSPLGPGGYTF. The CDR3 DNA is TGTGCCAGCTCACCCCTCGGACCGGGTGGCTACACCTTC. Complete variable domain (other parts from reference TRBV18 and TRBJ1-2): NAGVMQNPRHLVRRRGQEARLRCSPMKGHSHVYWYRQLPEEGLKFMVYLQKENIIDESGMPKERFSAEFPKEGPSILRIQQVVRGDSAAYFCASSPLGPGGYTFGSGTRLTVV.

This clonotype has ten or more counts. The chain uses TRBV11-2 and TRBJ2-5, with D unresolved. This CDR3 region has 14 residues. CDR1 is SGHAT, CDR2 FQNNGV, per germline. The V end lost 2 bases, the J end lost 5 bases, and 12 bases lay between the germline ends. The CDR3 spells CASSLSGRWETQYF. The CDR3 nucleotides read TGTGCCAGCAGCTTAAGTGGCAGGTGGGAGACCCAGTACTTC.

The genes are TRBV13 and TRBJ1-5; TRBD1 might be the D (5 bases). CDR1 PRHDT and CDR2 FYEKMQ come from the germline V gene (reference sequence). Trimming removed 2 bases at V and 2 bases at J, with 13 bases between. The CDR3 is made up of 16 amino acids. In DNA form, the CDR3 reads TGTGCCAGCAGCTTAAGAGGCCAGGGTGGCAATCAGCCCCAGCATTTT. It is translated as CASSLRGQGGNQPQHF.

The sample holds a few counts of this clonotype. V is TRBV5-4 and J is TRBJ1-1; possibly TRBD1 for D (5 bases). This CDR3 has 18 amino acids. Germline CDR1 and CDR2: SGHNT and YYREEE (reference sequence). The V end was cut by 4 bases, the J end by 0 bases, with 22 bases between. DNA for the CDR3: TGTGCCAGCAGCCCGGCCGCTTTAACAGGATCCGTGAACACTGAAGCTTTCTTT. It specifies CASSPAALTGSVNTEAFF.

Here the CDR3 reads CSARDPAGGVYNEQFF. The DNA of the CDR3 is TGCAGTGCTAGAGATCCAGCGGGAGGGGTATACAATGAGCAGTTCTTC. The chain links TRBV20-1 to TRBJ2-1; 10 nucleotides align to TRBD2. Germline CDR1 reads DFQATT; CDR2 reads SNEGSKA (reference sequence). The V segment lost 0 bases and the J segment 4 bases; nucleotides outside the gene matches: 6. The CDR3 contains 16 residues.

In this sample, this clonotype turned up many times. The chain joins TRBV27 to TRBJ2-1; D may match TRBD1 or TRBD2 (6 bases each). Per germline, CDR1 MNHEY and CDR2 SMNVEV (reference sequence). The length of the CDR3 is 17 residues. The V end was cut by 7 bases, the J end by 8 bases, with 27 bases between. The CDR3 loop reads CASKGLMRDKLRDEQFF. Written as DNA, the CDR3 is TGTGCCAGCAAGGGTCTTATGCGGGACAAGTTAAGGGATGAGCAGTTCTTC.

This clonotype was recorded many times. Here the CDR3 reads CSASGAAYEQYF. The DNA for the CDR3 is TGCAGTGCTAGCGGGGCAGCCTACGAGCAGTACTTC. This chain uses TRBV20-1 with TRBJ2-7, with D perhaps being TRBD1 or TRBD2 (5 bases each). Trimming removed 3 bases at V and 2 bases at J, with 8 bases between. This CDR3 contains 12 residues. Germline CDR1 reads DFQATT; CDR2 reads SNEGSKA (reference sequence).